This T cell receptor beta chain comes out of a study of T cells in localized non-small cell lung cancer. Whole-study findings and limits: Only one tumor region was sequenced, so heterogeneity remains possible.

The CDR3 covers 12 residues. CDR1 SGDLS and CDR2 YYNGEE come from the germline V gene. V was trimmed by 3 bases and J by 6 bases, leaving 6 bases between them. Worth noting for this clone: The antigen is not known.

Using immunoSEQ multiplex PCR, the repertoire was profiled, and TCRdb retains in-frame clones only, with some absent. This sample carries under 75,000 clones, 86% of them seen once, and the ten largest clones take about a fifth. Specimen: peripheral blood, collected before any cancer treatment. This sequence originates from a male donor aged 60 or over with stage III squamous cell lung carcinoma. The chain employs TRBV9 and TRBJ2-2; D remains ambiguous. CDR3 protein: CASSEGSGELFF. The DNA for the CDR3 is TGTGCCAGCAGCGAGGGTTCCGGGGAGCTGTTTTTT.